A selection of T cell receptor beta chains follows, all from one sample in a study of T cell changes during pregnancy in multiple sclerosis. TCRdb's copy holds only in-frame clones and misses some; the assay was immunoSEQ multiplex PCR. The sample lists around 50,000 clones; nearly 95% were seen once. The material sequenced was CD4+ T cells from peripheral blood mononuclear cells, taken after pregnancy. The receptors come from a female donor in good health, enrolled as a control in a pregnancy study. CDR3s include the opening cysteine and the closing phenylalanine or tryptophan. The D gene is left open where the match is weak. Only some rows state a clone size, as once, few, many or a class for expanded clones.

TRBJ1-1,15,NA,NA,TRBV4-1,CASSQVPLMPNGAFF,TGCGCCAGCAGCCAAGTACCCCTTATGCCCAACGGAGCTTTCTTT
TRBJ2-4,16,NA,NA,TRBV2,CASQTSGSGAKNIQYF,TGTGCCAGCCAGACCTCAGGGTCGGGAGCCAAAAACATTCAGTACTTC
TRBJ1-2,15,TRBD1,NA,TRBV28,CASSLWDRANYGYTF,TGTGCCAGCAGTTTATGGGACAGGGCCAACTATGGCTACACCTTC
TRBJ1-1,14,NA,once,TRBV5-6,CASSPQGRRTEAFF,TGTGCCAGCAGCCCACAGGGTAGGCGGACTGAAGCTTTCTTT
TRBJ1-1,14,TRBD1,NA,TRBV28,CASSEPDRAPRVSF,TGTGCCAGCAGTGAACCTGACAGGGCACCGAGAGTGTCCTTT
TRBJ2-3,15,NA,NA,TRBV25-1,CASSETGTRTDTQYF,TGTGCCAGCAGTGAAACCGGGACTCGCACAGATACGCAGTATTTT
TRBJ1-6,15,NA,NA,TRBV18,CASSPVDSANSPLHF,TGTGCCAGCTCACCCGTAGACAGTGCTAATTCACCCCTCCACTTT
TRBJ1-6,15,NA,few,TRBV7-9,CASSLTGPSQGPLHF,TGTGCCAGCAGCCTAACGGGACCGAGCCAGGGGCCCCTCCACTTT
TRBJ1-5,16,NA,NA,TRBV28,CASSTLMEVSNQPQHF,TGTGCCAGCAGTACCTTAATGGAGGTGAGCAATCAGCCCCAGCATTTT
TRBJ2-1,15,TRBD2,NA,TRBV25-1,CASSEWGGVPHEQFF,TGTGCCAGCAGTGAATGGGGGGGGGTACCTCATGAGCAGTTCTTC
TRBJ2-7,14,TRBD1,NA,TRBV29-1,CSVFVTGGTYEQYF,TGCAGCGTCTTCGTGACAGGGGGGACCTACGAGCAGTACTTC
TRBJ1-2,17,TRBD1,NA,TRBV7-6,CASSPLATGAQNYGYTF,TGTGCCAGCAGCCCCTTGGCAACAGGGGCGCAAAACTATGGCTACACCTTC
TRBJ2-2,16,TRBD2,NA,TRBV7-2,CASSSGLAGALGELFF,TGTGCCAGCAGCTCGGGACTAGCGGGAGCACTCGGGGAGCTGTTTTTT
TRBJ2-1,14,NA,NA,TRBV5-1,CASSRDSSYNEQFF,TGCGCCAGCAGCCGGGACTCATCCTACAATGAGCAGTTCTTC
TRBJ1-1,15,NA,NA,TRBV10-3,CAISESGRANTEAFF,TGTGCCATCAGTGAGTCGGGGAGAGCCAACACTGAAGCTTTCTTT
TRBJ2-7,13,NA,NA,TRBV5-5,CASSLLTYAGQYF,TGTGCCAGCAGCTTACTCACCTACGCCGGGCAGTACTTC
TRBJ2-1,16,TRBD2,NA,TRBV7-7,CASSLAPAGGENEQFF,TGTGCTAGCAGCTTAGCCCCAGCGGGGGGGGAGAATGAGCAGTTCTTC
TRBJ2-5,14,TRBD1,NA,TRBV28,CASSSQGAEETQYF,TGTGCCAGCAGTTCCCAGGGGGCTGAGGAGACCCAGTACTTC
TRBJ2-2,16,TRBD2,once,TRBV29-1,CSVELGTSGGTGELFF,TGCAGCGTTGAACTGGGGACTAGCGGGGGGACCGGGGAGCTGTTTTTT
TRBJ2-7,14,NA,NA,TRBV19,CASSIGTGHDEQYF,TGTGCCAGTAGTATCGGAACAGGGCACGACGAGCAGTACTTC
TRBJ1-5,14,NA,NA,TRBV18,CASSATRDNQPQHF,TGTGCCAGCTCGGCGACCAGGGACAATCAGCCCCAGCATTTT
TRBJ1-5,16,NA,NA,TRBV5-5,CASSLGGSGGAGPQHF,TGTGCCAGCAGCTTGGGGGGATCGGGGGGCGCCGGGCCCCAGCATTTT
TRBJ2-3,14,TRBD1,NA,TRBV2,CASSRDRRTDTQYF,TGTGCCAGCAGCCGGGACAGACGCACAGATACGCAGTATTTT
TRBJ2-3,14,TRBD2,NA,TRBV7-9,CASSLGREVDTQYF,TGTGCCAGCAGCTTAGGGCGGGAGGTAGATACGCAGTATTTT
TRBJ1-4,14,NA,NA,TRBV7-2,CASSLFQMNEKLFF,TGTGCCAGCAGCTTATTCCAGATGAATGAAAAACTGTTTTTT
TRBJ1-2,16,TRBD1,NA,TRBV28,CASSLSPGQDPYGYTF,TGTGCCAGCAGTTTATCCCCTGGACAGGATCCCTATGGCTACACCTTC
TRBJ2-3,19,TRBD1,NA,TRBV2,CASSEGSLGRQGRTDTQYF,TGTGCCAGCAGTGAAGGCTCCCTGGGTCGACAGGGGAGGACAGATACGCAGTATTTT
TRBJ2-5,18,TRBD2,NA,TRBV5-6,CASSSTGLAGERSRGQYF,TGTGCCAGCAGCTCTACGGGACTAGCGGGAGAACGGTCCCGCGGCCAGTACTTC
TRBJ2-1,13,NA,NA,TRBV5-1,CASSTPGSNEQFF,TGCGCCAGCAGCACCCCTGGGAGTAATGAGCAGTTCTTC
TRBJ2-7,18,NA,NA,TRBV5-1,CASSLEGWGTLSSYEQYF,TGCGCCAGCAGCTTGGAGGGGTGGGGGACACTTTCATCCTACGAGCAGTACTTC
TRBJ1-1,14,NA,NA,TRBV18,CASSPLEENTEAFF,TGTGCCAGCTCACCACTGGAGGAGAACACTGAAGCTTTCTTT
TRBJ2-7,12,NA,NA,TRBV13,CASRGGTYEQYF,TGTGCCAGCAGAGGGGGTACCTACGAGCAGTACTTC
TRBJ2-1,14,NA,NA,TRBV2,CASSETGFYNEQFF,TGTGCCAGCAGTGAAACCGGGTTCTACAATGAGCAGTTCTTC
TRBJ2-5,13,TRBD2,NA,TRBV5-6,CASSIGGEETQYF,TGTGCCAGCTCCATCGGGGGGGAGGAGACCCAGTACTTC
TRBJ1-1,13,TRBD1,NA,TRBV6-4,CASSGQGPTEAFF,TGTGCCAGCAGTGGACAGGGCCCCACTGAAGCTTTCTTT
TRBJ1-4,12,NA,NA,TRBV7-2,CASSLATGLLFF,TGTGCCAGCAGCTTAGCGACAGGTCTACTGTTTTTT
TRBJ1-1,15,NA,once,TRBV4-2,CASSQEIAGNTEAFF,TGTGCCAGCAGCCAAGAAATAGCGGGGAACACTGAAGCTTTCTTT
TRBJ2-7,15,TRBD2,NA,TRBV6-1,CASRGLAGDSYEQYF,TGTGCCAGCAGGGGACTAGCGGGGGACTCCTACGAGCAGTACTTC